Presented here are 28 T cell receptor beta chains from one specimen sequenced in a study of T cell clones after liver transplantation. Sequenced by immunoSEQ multiplex PCR; TCRdb stores in-frame clones only, minus some. The sample shows 95,000 to 110,000 clones, about 86% of them seen only once. This specimen consisted of CD4+ T cells from blood, obtained roughly 50 months after liver transplant. The receptors derive from a human patient who received a liver transplant. Some T cells may be transferred from the graft donor.

This chain joins TRBV25-1 and TRBJ1-1; the D is unclear. V was shortened by 8 bases and J by 11 bases, with 18 bases between the two germline ends. Germline V CDR1 and CDR2: MGHDK, SYGVNS. This CDR3 is built from 12 residues. The DNA of the CDR3 is TGTGCCAGCTCCCCCCATGGGGAATCGGCTTTCTTT. Amino acid sequence: CASSPHGESAFF.

This chain uses TRBV9 with TRBJ1-1, with 10 bases fitting TRBD1. J gave up 4 bases and V 1 base, and 1 base lay outside the gene matches. This CDR3 has 14 residues. The germline V gene has CDR1 SGDLS and CDR2 YYNGEE. Here the CDR3 DNA reads TGTGCCAGCAGCGTAAGGACAGGGGGCACTGAAGCTTTCTTT. Protein: CASSVRTGGTEAFF.

The rearrangement joins TRBV6-6 to TRBJ2-7; 8 nucleotides match TRBD1. The CDR3 is made up of 16 amino acids. CDR1 MNHNY and CDR2 SVGAGI come from the germline V gene (reference sequence). J was trimmed by 6 bases and V by 3 bases; bases with no gene match: 13. The CDR3 protein is CASSYRRTGNGVEQYF. For the CDR3, the DNA is TGTGCCAGCAGTTATAGACGGACAGGGAACGGCGTCGAGCAGTACTTC.

The CDR3 DNA reads TGTGCCAGCAGCTGGGGCCAGGAAAACTATGGCTACACCTTC. This translates into CASSWGQENYGYTF. This chain connects TRBV7-9 to TRBJ1-2; TRBD1 is a possible D gene (5 bases). The length of the CDR3 is 14 residues. V was cut by 4 bases and J by 2 bases, with 11 bases left in between. Germline V gene sequence: CDR1 SEHNR, CDR2 FQNEAQ (reference sequence).

This chain connects TRBV6-4 to TRBJ2-3; TRBD1 aligns across 10 bases. After removal of 3 bases from V and 3 bases from J, the junction contained 3 bases not matched to a gene. Per germline, CDR1 MRHNA and CDR2 SNTAGT. The CDR3 consists of 15 residues. In DNA, the CDR3 is TGTGCCAGCAGTGAGGGGGACAGGGGAACAGATACGCAGTATTTT. Translated: CASSEGDRGTDTQYF.

This chain links TRBV6-5 with TRBJ1-4; no reliable D call. V was trimmed by 0 bases and J by 6 bases, leaving 11 bases between them. The CDR3 sequence is 15 residues long. From germline, CDR1 is MNHEY and CDR2 SVGAGI. The CDR3 bases are TGTGCCAGCAGTTACTCGGGCGGTTCATATGAAAAACTGTTTTTT. Translating gives CASSYSGGSYEKLFF.

J is TRBJ2-5 and V is TRBV11-2, with D perhaps assigned TRBD1 or TRBD2 (7 bases each). The ends were cut back, 4 bases at V and 4 bases at J, with 13 bases in the middle. Per germline, CDR1 SGHAT and CDR2 FQNNGV. This CDR3 is 14 amino acids long. The CDR3 DNA reads TGTGCCAGCAGCTGGGGAGGGGGCACAGAGACCCAGTACTTC. This gives the protein CASSWGGGTETQYF. Complete variable domain (other parts from reference TRBV11-2 and TRBJ2-5): EAGVAQSPRYKIIEKRQSVAFWCNPISGHATLYWYQQILGQGPKLLIQFQNNGVVDDSQLPKDRFSAERLKGVDSTLKIQPAKLEDSAVYLCASSWGGGTETQYFGPGTRLLVL.

This clone was recorded once. The rearrangement joins TRBV7-2 to TRBJ2-3, with D possibly matching TRBD2 (5 bases). In germline, CDR1 is SGHTA, CDR2 FQGNSA. With 3 bases removed from V and 5 bases from J, the gap between germline ends came to 15 bases. The CDR3 length is 15 residues. The CDR3 loop reads CASSFWAPGKDTQYF. The DNA for the CDR3 is TGTGCCAGCAGCTTTTGGGCCCCCGGGAAAGATACGCAGTATTTT.

The chain carries TRBV5-1 and TRBJ2-5, with a possible D match to TRBD1 (6 bases). With 4 bases removed from V and 3 bases from J, the gap between germline ends came to 13 bases. Germline-derived CDR1 and CDR2 are SGHRS and YFSETQ. The CDR3 extends over 14 amino acids. For the CDR3, the DNA is TGCGCCAGCAGCGCGGTAGGGGGTAAAGAGACCCAGTACTTC. This sequence encodes CASSAVGGKETQYF.

The V gene is TRBV5-6, the J gene TRBJ1-5; no clear D. V dropped 6 bases and J dropped 2 bases, with 6 bases sitting between them. This CDR3 has 12 amino acids. Germline V gives CDR1 SGHDT, CDR2 YYEEEE. The CDR3 is CASNLRNQPQHF. CDR3 nucleotide sequence: TGTGCCAGCAATCTACGCAATCAGCCCCAGCATTTT.

The rearrangement links TRBV7-2 to TRBJ2-2, with 10 bases aligning to TRBD2. Germline CDR1 reads SGHTA; CDR2 reads FQGNSA. The CDR3 sequence is 15 residues long. V was pared by 5 bases and J by 7 bases, with 7 bases of the junction left unmatched. CDR3: CASSPGLARIGELFF. For the CDR3, the DNA is TGTGCCAGCAGCCCGGGACTAGCGCGTATCGGGGAGCTGTTTTTT.

This chain joins TRBV19 and TRBJ2-2; 9 bases are shared with TRBD2. The CDR3 totals 16 residues. The germline CDR1 and CDR2 sequences are LNHDA and SQIVND (reference sequence). V gave up 5 bases and J gave up 5 bases; unmatched junction bases: 9. The CDR3 region is CASSFIAGVGTGELFF. CDR3 coding DNA: TGTGCCAGTAGTTTTATAGCGGGAGTGGGGACCGGGGAGCTGTTTTTT.

This chain connects TRBV28 to TRBJ2-7; 10 bases align to TRBD1. CDR1 and CDR2 (germline): MDHEN, SYDVKM. Germline trimming cut 5 bases from V and 5 bases from J; bases unmatched to any gene: 12. The CDR3 loop spans 16 amino acids. The CDR3 protein is CASSMTGGGGLHEQYF. CDR3 bases: TGTGCCAGCAGTATGACAGGGGGCGGGGGACTCCACGAGCAGTACTTC. The whole variable domain, remainder taken from reference TRBV28 and TRBJ2-7, is DVKVTQSSRYLVKRTGEKVFLECVQDMDHENMFWYRQDPGLGLRLIYFSYDVKMKEKGDIPEGYSVSREKKERFSLILESASTNQTSMYLCASSMTGGGGLHEQYFGPGTRLTVT.

The V and J genes are TRBV15 and TRBJ2-3; 8 positions match TRBD1. This CDR3 has 15 residues. Germline trimming cut 5 bases from V and 4 bases from J; bases unmatched to any gene: 8. Germline V gene data show CDR1 as LNHNV and CDR2 as YYDKDF (reference sequence). For the CDR3, the DNA is TGTGCCACCAGCGGTAGGACAGGGCGTTCAGATACGCAGTATTTT. Translation: CATSGRTGRSDTQYF.

This clone came up once. The rearrangement joins TRBV7-2 to TRBJ1-5, with D uncertain. Trimming shortened V by 1 base and J by 2 bases, and 12 bases separated the two germline ends. The CDR3 runs 16 residues. CDR1 SGHTA and CDR2 FQGNSA come from the germline V gene. The CDR3 nucleotides read TGTGCCAGCAGCTTAGGGTTCGGAGAAGGCAATCAGCCCCAGCATTTT. This encodes CASSLGFGEGNQPQHF.

V gene TRBV6-1 combines with J gene TRBJ1-2, with 8 positions matching TRBD1. The CDR3 totals 16 residues. With 2 bases clipped from V and 4 bases from J, the junction kept 9 bases outside the gene matches. CDR1 and CDR2 (germline): MNHNS, SASEGT. CDR3 amino acids: CASSENLSGGPYGYTF. DNA of the CDR3: TGTGCCAGCAGTGAAAATCTGTCAGGGGGCCCCTATGGCTACACCTTC.

The rearrangement joins TRBV2 to TRBJ2-3, with no clear D. This CDR3 is built from 12 residues. Germline loops: CDR1 SNHLY, CDR2 FYNNEI. Trimming left V 3 bases short and J 6 bases short, with 7 bases between. The CDR3 sequence is CASSEGWDTQYF. In nucleotides, the CDR3 is TGTGCCAGCAGTGAGGGCTGGGATACGCAGTATTTT.

The chain combines TRBV11-2 with TRBJ1-1; weak D call: TRBD1 (6 bases). Trimming took off 5 bases at V and 3 bases at J, with 10 bases between the two ends. Germline V gives CDR1 SGHAT, CDR2 FQNNGV. The CDR3 has 13 amino acids. The CDR3 coding sequence is TGTGCCAGCAGCGTACAGGGATACACTGAAGCTTTCTTT. Translating gives CASSVQGYTEAFF. Looking up the rest from reference TRBV11-2 and TRBJ1-1 gives the full variable domain: EAGVAQSPRYKIIEKRQSVAFWCNPISGHATLYWYQQILGQGPKLLIQFQNNGVVDDSQLPKDRFSAERLKGVDSTLKIQPAKLEDSAVYLCASSVQGYTEAFFGQGTRLTVV.

The chain is built from TRBV6-1 and TRBJ2-5, with D perhaps TRBD2 (6 bases). Trimming removed 5 bases from V and 0 bases from J, with 13 bases in between. Germline V gene sequence: CDR1 MNHNS, CDR2 SASEGT. The CDR3 spans 15 residues. The DNA of the CDR3 is TGTGCCAGCAGTACAAATGGAGGGAACCAAGAGACCCAGTACTTC. Amino acid sequence: CASSTNGGNQETQYF.

The genes are TRBV5-4 and TRBJ2-3, with 12 bases fitting TRBD2. Germline trimming cut 2 bases from V and 9 bases from J; bases unmatched to any gene: 7. The CDR3 spans 15 residues. Per the germline V gene, CDR1 is SGHNT and CDR2 is YYREEE (reference sequence). Here the CDR3 reads CASSLRLAGERTQYF. Written as DNA, the CDR3 is TGTGCCAGCAGCTTAAGACTAGCGGGGGAGCGGACGCAGTATTTT.

The DNA of the CDR3 is TGTGCCAGCAGCTTGGGATCGGGGCAGCCCCAGCATTTT. This translates into CASSLGSGQPQHF. The rearrangement links TRBV7-6 to TRBJ1-5, with D unresolved. The CDR3 has 13 residues. The V end was cut by 3 bases, the J end by 7 bases, with 10 bases between. In germline, CDR1 is SGHVS, CDR2 FNYEAQ.

The DNA for the CDR3 is TGTGCCAGCAGCACTGGGGCCCGGGACCTAGGGAATGAGCAGTTCTTC. This codes for CASSTGARDLGNEQFF. The rearrangement uses TRBV5-4 and TRBJ2-1; possibly TRBD1 or TRBD2 for D (5 bases each). The germline CDR1 and CDR2 sequences are SGHNT and YYREEE (reference sequence). Trimming cost V 4 bases and J 7 bases, with 21 bases left between them. The CDR3 totals 16 residues.

J is TRBJ1-2 and V is TRBV7-2; perhaps TRBD1 as D (5 bases). The CDR3 loop spans 14 amino acids. Germline CDR1 reads SGHTA; CDR2 reads FQGNSA. V dropped 4 bases and J dropped 8 bases, with 17 bases sitting between them. The DNA of the CDR3 is TGTGCCAGCAGCTCCGCGGGACCGTTGAGGGGCTACACCTTC. It specifies CASSSAGPLRGYTF.

The CDR3 region is CASSPPGQPQHF. The CDR3 bases are TGTGCCAGCTCACCACCGGGTCAGCCCCAGCATTTT. The chain has TRBV18 and TRBJ1-5; D remains ambiguous. V gave up 0 bases and J gave up 6 bases, with 3 bases separating them. Germline CDR1 and CDR2: KGHSH and LQKENI. The CDR3 length is 12 residues.

The chain is built from TRBV7-7 and TRBJ2-3; 10 positions agree with TRBD1. With V trimmed by 5 bases and J by 8 bases, 13 bases remained unmatched. The CDR3 covers 16 residues. In germline, CDR1 is SSHAT, CDR2 FNYEAQ (reference sequence). The CDR3 protein is CASSPGTGQGGGTQYF. Here the CDR3 DNA reads TGTGCCAGCAGCCCCGGCACCGGACAGGGGGGTGGTACGCAGTATTTT.

This rearrangement joins TRBV27 to TRBJ2-3; no definite D call. CDR1 is MNHEY and CDR2 is SMNVEV in the germline V gene (reference sequence). The CDR3 is made up of 15 amino acids. The V and J ends lost 0 bases and 0 bases respectively, with 7 bases between them. The CDR3 sequence is CASSLSGFSTDTQYF. For the CDR3, the DNA is TGTGCCAGCAGTTTATCGGGTTTCAGCACAGATACGCAGTATTTT.

V usage is TRBV30 and J usage is TRBJ1-5; D remains ambiguous. From germline, CDR1 is GTSNPN and CDR2 SVGIG (reference sequence). V lost 0 bases, J lost 3 bases, and 12 bases lay in between. CDR3 length equals 15 residues. Here the CDR3 reads CAWSVQGLHNQPQHF. CDR3 bases: TGTGCCTGGAGTGTACAAGGACTGCACAATCAGCCCCAGCATTTT.

The genes are TRBV5-5 and TRBJ2-7; no clear D. The CDR3 loop spans 11 amino acids. V was shortened by 1 base and J by 5 bases, with 4 bases between the two germline ends. Germline V gene data show CDR1 as SGHKS and CDR2 as YYEKEE (reference sequence). CDR3 protein: CASSLLHEQYF. CDR3 nucleotides: TGTGCCAGCAGCTTGTTGCACGAGCAGTACTTC.